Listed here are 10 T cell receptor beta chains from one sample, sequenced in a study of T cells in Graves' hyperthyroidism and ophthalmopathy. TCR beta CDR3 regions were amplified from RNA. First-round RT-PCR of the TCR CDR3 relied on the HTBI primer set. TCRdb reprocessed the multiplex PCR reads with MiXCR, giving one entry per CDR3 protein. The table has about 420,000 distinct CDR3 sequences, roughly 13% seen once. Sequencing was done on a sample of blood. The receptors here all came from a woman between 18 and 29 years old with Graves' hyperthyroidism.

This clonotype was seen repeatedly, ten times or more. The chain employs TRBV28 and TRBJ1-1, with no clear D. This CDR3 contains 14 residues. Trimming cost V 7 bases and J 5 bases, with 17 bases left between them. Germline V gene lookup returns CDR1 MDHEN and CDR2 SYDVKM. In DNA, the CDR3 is TGTGCCAGCATGAGCGTCGGGATGGGAACTGAAGCTTTCTTT. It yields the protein CASMSVGMGTEAFF.

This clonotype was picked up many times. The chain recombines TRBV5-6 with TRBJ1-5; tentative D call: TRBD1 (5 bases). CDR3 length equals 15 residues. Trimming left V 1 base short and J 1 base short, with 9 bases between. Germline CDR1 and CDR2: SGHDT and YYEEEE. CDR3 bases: TGTGCCAGCAGCTTGCTAGGGGAAAGCAATCAGCCCCAGCATTTT. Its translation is CASSLLGESNQPQHF.

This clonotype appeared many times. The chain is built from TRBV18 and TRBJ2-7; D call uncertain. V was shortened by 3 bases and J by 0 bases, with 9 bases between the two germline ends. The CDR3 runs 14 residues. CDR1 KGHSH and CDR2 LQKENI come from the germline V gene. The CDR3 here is CASSPDSSSYEQYF. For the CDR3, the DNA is TGTGCCAGCTCACCCGACTCGAGCTCCTACGAGCAGTACTTC.

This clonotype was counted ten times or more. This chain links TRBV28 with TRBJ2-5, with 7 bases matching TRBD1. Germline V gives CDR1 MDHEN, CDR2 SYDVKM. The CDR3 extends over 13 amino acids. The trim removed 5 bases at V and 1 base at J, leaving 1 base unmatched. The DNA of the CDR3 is TGTGCCAGCAGTGAGGGGGCCCAAGAGACCCAGTACTTC. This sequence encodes CASSEGAQETQYF.

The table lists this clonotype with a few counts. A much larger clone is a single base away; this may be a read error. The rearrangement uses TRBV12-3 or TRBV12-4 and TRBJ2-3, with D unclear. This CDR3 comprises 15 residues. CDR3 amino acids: CAGSLGFSATDTQYF. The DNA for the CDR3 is TGTGCCGGCAGTTTAGGTTTCAGCGCCACAGATACGCAGTATTTT.

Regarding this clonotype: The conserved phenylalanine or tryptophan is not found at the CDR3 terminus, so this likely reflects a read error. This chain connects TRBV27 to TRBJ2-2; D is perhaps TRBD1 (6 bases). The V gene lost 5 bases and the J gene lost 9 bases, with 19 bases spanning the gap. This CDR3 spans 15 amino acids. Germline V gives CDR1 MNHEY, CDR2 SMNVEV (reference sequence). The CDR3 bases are TGTGCCAGCAGTGTACAGCAGGGGATCTCCAGGGAGCTGTTTCTT. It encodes CASSVQQGISRELFL.

CDR3 coding DNA: TGCGCCAGCAGCTTGGTGCACCCTACTAGCGGGAGGGCCTACGAGCAGTACTTC. As protein: CASSLVHPTSGRAYEQYF. The chain has TRBV5-1 and TRBJ2-7; 13 positions agree with TRBD2. The germline V gene encodes CDR1 SGHRS and CDR2 YFSETQ. The CDR3 is 18 residues long. With 0 bases clipped from V and 2 bases from J, the junction kept 8 bases outside the gene matches.

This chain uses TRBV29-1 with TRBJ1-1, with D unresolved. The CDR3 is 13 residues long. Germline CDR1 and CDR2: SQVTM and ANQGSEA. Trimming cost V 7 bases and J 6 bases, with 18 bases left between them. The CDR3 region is CSARGTLNAEAFF. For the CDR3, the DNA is TGCAGCGCACGGGGTACACTTAACGCTGAAGCTTTCTTT.

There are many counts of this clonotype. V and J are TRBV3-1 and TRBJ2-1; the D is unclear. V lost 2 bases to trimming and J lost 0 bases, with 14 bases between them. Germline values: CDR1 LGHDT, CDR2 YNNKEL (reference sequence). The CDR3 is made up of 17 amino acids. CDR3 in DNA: TGTGCCAGCAGCCAAAATCCAGGCCCGAGCTCCTACAATGAGCAGTTCTTC. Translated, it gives CASSQNPGPSSYNEQFF.

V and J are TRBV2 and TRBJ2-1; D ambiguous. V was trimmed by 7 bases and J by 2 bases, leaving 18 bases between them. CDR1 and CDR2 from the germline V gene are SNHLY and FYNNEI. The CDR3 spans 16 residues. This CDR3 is CASIAIDVGTYNEQFF. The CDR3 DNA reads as TGTGCCAGCATTGCTATAGACGTAGGCACCTACAATGAGCAGTTCTTC.